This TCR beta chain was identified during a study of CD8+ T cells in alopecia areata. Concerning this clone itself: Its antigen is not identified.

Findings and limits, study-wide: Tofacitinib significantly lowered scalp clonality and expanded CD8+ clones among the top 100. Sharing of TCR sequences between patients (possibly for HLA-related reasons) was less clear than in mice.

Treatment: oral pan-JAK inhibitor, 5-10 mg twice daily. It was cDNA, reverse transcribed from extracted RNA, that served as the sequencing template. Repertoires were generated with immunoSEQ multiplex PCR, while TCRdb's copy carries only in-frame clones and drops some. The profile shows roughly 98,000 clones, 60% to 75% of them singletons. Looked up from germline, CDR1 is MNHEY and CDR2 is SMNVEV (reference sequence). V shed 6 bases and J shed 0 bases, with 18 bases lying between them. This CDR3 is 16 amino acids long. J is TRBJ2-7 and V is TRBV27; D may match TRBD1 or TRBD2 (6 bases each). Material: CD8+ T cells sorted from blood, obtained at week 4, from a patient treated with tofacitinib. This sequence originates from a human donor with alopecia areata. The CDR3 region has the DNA TGTGCCAGCAGCGTACAGGGAGGAGCATACTCCTACGAGCAGTACTTC. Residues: CASSVQGGAYSYEQYF.